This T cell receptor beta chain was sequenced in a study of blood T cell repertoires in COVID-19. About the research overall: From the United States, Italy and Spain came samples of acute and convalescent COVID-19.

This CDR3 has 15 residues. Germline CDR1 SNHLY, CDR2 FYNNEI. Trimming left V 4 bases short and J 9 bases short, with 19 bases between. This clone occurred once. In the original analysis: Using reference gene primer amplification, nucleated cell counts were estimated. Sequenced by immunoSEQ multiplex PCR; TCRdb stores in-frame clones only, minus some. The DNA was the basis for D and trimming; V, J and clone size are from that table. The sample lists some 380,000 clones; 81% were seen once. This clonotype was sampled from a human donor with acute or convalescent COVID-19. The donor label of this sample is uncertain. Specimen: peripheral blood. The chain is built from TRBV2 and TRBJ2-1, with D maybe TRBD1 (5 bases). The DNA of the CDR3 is TGTGCCAGCAGTGCCATCAGGACATCGGGCGTTGAGCAGTTCTTC. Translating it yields CASSAIRTSGVEQFF.